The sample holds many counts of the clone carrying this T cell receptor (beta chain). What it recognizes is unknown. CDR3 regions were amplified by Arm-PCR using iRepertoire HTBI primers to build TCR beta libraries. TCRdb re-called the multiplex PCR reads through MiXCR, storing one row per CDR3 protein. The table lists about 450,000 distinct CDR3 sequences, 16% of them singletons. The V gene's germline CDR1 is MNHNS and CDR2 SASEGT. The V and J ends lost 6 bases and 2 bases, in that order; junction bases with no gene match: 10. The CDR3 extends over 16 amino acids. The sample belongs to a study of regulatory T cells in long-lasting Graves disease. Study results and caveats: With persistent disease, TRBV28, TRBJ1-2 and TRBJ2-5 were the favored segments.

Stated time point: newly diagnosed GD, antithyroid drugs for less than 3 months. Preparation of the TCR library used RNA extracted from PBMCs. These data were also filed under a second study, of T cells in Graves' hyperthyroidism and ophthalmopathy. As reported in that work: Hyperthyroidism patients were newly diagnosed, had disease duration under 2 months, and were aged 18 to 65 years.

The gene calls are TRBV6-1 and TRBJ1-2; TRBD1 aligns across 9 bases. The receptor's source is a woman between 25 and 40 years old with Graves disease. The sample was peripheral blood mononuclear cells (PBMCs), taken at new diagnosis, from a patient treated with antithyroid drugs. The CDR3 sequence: CASSEDHRGRNYGYTF. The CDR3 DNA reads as TGTGCCAGCAGCGAGGACCACAGGGGGCGCAACTATGGCTACACCTTC.